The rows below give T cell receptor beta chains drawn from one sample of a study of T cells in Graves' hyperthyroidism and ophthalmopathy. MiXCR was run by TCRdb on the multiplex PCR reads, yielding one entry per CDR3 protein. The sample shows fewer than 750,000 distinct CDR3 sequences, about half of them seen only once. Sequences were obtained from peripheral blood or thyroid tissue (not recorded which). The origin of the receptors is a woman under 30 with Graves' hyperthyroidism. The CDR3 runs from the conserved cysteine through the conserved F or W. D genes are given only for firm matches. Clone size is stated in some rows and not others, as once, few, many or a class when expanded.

TGTGCCAGCAGCCTTGGCCTCGACGAGCAGTACTTC CASSLGLDEQYF TRBJ2-7 . TRBV6-2/TRBV6-3 12 many
TGCAGTGCTAGAGCCCGGACAGGGAGTGAAGCTTTCTTT CSARARTGSEAFF TRBJ1-1 TRBD1 TRBV20-1 13 many
TGCAGCATGACAGGGGTAGAGACCCAGTACTTC CSMTGVETQYF TRBJ2-5 TRBD1 TRBV29-1 11 .
TGTGCCATCAGTGAGAGAAACAGGGGGCGCGGAGAGACCCAGTACTTC CAISERNRGRGETQYF TRBJ2-5 TRBD1 TRBV10-3 16 .
TGTGCCAGCAGTTACTTGGGCCTAGACTCTGGGGCCAACGTCCTGACTTTC CASSYLGLDSGANVLTF TRBJ2-6 . TRBV6-6 17 .
TGTGCCAGCAGAGGGGACAGGGGGAAAGAGACCCAGTACTTC CASRGDRGKETQYF TRBJ2-5 TRBD1 TRBV2 14 many
TGTGCCAGCAGCTTCAAGGGACAGGCCCTCGGGGCCCAGTACTTC CASSFKGQALGAQYF TRBJ2-5 TRBD1 TRBV5-5 15 many
TGTGCCAGCAGCTTGTTTTCGGGCAGTCAAGCTTTCTTT CASSLFSGSQAFF TRBJ1-1 . TRBV5-6 13 .
TGTGCCAGCAGCTTAGTTTACAGGTCCTACGAGCAGTACTTC CASSLVYRSYEQYF TRBJ2-7 . TRBV7-8 14 many
TGTGCCAGCAGTAGGGGACTGAGGGGGGATGAGCCCCAGCATTTT CASSRGLRGDEPQHF TRBJ1-5 . TRBV2 15 .
TGTGCCAGCAGTGTAGATGGGGCTAATGAAAAACTGTTTTTT CASSVDGANEKLFF TRBJ1-4 . TRBV7-9 14 .
TGTGCCACCAGGGGTAGCGATGAAGCTTTCTTT CATRGSDEAFF TRBJ1-1 . TRBV24-1 11 many
TGCAGCGTAGGGCAGGGACTGAACACTGAAGCTTTCTTT CSVGQGLNTEAFF TRBJ1-1 . TRBV29-1 13 .
TGTGCCAGCAGTTACCTAGCGGGGGTCCAAGAGACCCAGTACTTC CASSYLAGVQETQYF TRBJ2-5 TRBD2 TRBV6-2/TRBV6-3 15 few
TGCAGTGCTAGAGAGGGGACTAGCATTGATGAGCAGTTCTTC CSAREGTSIDEQFF TRBJ2-1 TRBD2 TRBV20-1 14 .
TGTGCCAGCAGGTATTCGACTCCAATCTACGAGCAGGGGTACTATGGCTACACCTTC CASRYSTPIYEQGYYGYTF TRBJ1-2 . TRBV7-9 19 .
TGTGCCAGCAGCATTTATAGCGGGAGTAGGAACAATGAGCAGTTCTTC CASSIYSGSRNNEQFF TRBJ2-1 TRBD2 TRBV9 16 .
TGTGCCAGCAGTGAGATACAGGGAGGAAGGACCTACGAGCAGTACTTC CASSEIQGGRTYEQYF TRBJ2-7 . TRBV25-1 16 many
TGTGCCACCAGCAGAGTCTCGGGGACCAACGTCCTGACTTTC CATSRVSGTNVLTF TRBJ2-6 . TRBV15 14 .
TGTGCCAGCAGCTTGGACAGGGGAGATACGCAGTATTTT CASSLDRGDTQYF TRBJ2-3 TRBD1 TRBV7-3 13 many
TGTGCCAGTACCTCGGGACAGAGAAATCAGCCCCAGCATTTT CASTSGQRNQPQHF TRBJ1-5 TRBD1 TRBV19 14 many
TGTGCCATCAGTGAACCCCGGGGGACCGGGGAGCTGTTTTTT CAISEPRGTGELFF TRBJ2-2 . TRBV10-3 14 many
TGTGCCAGTAGTAAAGGTCGGACGCAGTATTTT CASSKGRTQYF TRBJ2-3 . TRBV19 11 .
TGTGCCAGTAGTCCCGGACAAGGCAAGACAGAGACCCAGTACTTC CASSPGQGKTETQYF TRBJ2-5 . TRBV19 15 many
TGTGCCAGTAGACAGACGCTTACTATGACCGGGGAGCTGTTTTTT CASRQTLTMTGELFF TRBJ2-2 . TRBV19 15 many
TGCGCCAGCAGCTTGGTGGCGGATTATGGCTACACCTTC CASSLVADYGYTF TRBJ1-2 . TRBV5-1 13 many
TGTGCCAGTAGATCCCCGGCAGATACGCAGTATTTT CASRSPADTQYF TRBJ2-3 . TRBV19 12 few
TGTGCCAGTAGGCCCGGGACTAGCGGAACCTACGAGCAGTACTTC CASRPGTSGTYEQYF TRBJ2-7 TRBD2 TRBV19 15 .
TGTGCCAGCAGCGGCCGGGACAGGGATGCCTACGAGCAGTACTTC CASSGRDRDAYEQYF TRBJ2-7 TRBD1 TRBV13 15 many
TGTGCCACCAGCAAAGCCGGGACAGGGAATACTTTCTTT CATSKAGTGNTFF TRBJ1-1 TRBD1 TRBV15 13 .
TGTGCCAGCAGTTCAGGGGCCGGACATGCCGGGGAGCTGTTTTTT CASSSGAGHAGELFF TRBJ2-2 . TRBV6-5 15 few
TGCGCCAGCAGCTCCAACGGGGGAGCTTCCTACAATGAGCAGTTCTTC CASSSNGGASYNEQFF TRBJ2-1 . TRBV5-1 16 .
TGTGCCAGCACAGACAAGACTAGCACAGATACGCAGTATTTT CASTDKTSTDTQYF TRBJ2-3 . TRBV10-3 14 many
TGTGCCATCAGTGTGCTGACTAGCGGGAGCGGGACCGGGGAGCTGTTTTTT CAISVLTSGSGTGELFF TRBJ2-2 TRBD2 TRBV10-3 17 .